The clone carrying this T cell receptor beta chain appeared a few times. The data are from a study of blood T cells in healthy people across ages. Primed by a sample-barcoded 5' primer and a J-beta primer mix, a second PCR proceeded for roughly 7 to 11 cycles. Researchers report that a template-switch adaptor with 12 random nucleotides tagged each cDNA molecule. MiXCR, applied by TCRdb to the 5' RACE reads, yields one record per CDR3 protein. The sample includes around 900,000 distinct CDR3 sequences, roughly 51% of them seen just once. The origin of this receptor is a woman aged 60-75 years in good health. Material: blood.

The CDR3 bases are TGTGCCAGCGGGCGGATACAAGCGGACGGAAACACAGATACGCAGTATTTT. It codes for CASGRIQADGNTDTQYF. The chain links TRBV28 to TRBJ2-3; tentatively, D is TRBD2 (5 bases). V was shortened by 8 bases and J by 2 bases, with 23 bases between the two germline ends. CDR3 length: 17 amino acids. Germline CDR1 reads MDHEN; CDR2 reads SYDVKM.